Listed below are T cell receptor beta chains from one sample, sequenced in a study of T cell responses to AZD1222 COVID-19 vaccine. Repertoires were generated with immunoSEQ multiplex PCR, while TCRdb's copy carries only in-frame clones and drops some. The sample holds approximately 180,000 clones; more than 90% are singletons and the top ten take less than 3%. The sequences come from peripheral blood, collected on day 0 of AZD1222 vaccination. These receptors originate from an adult in good health. Both conserved end residues are part of each CDR3. Fields, in order: CDR3 length, V gene, D gene, J gene, clone size, CDR3 DNA, CDR3 protein. The D gene is left open where the match is weak. Clone size, where shown, is once, few, many, or a class for clones that have expanded.

len: 15
v_gene: TRBV29-1
d_gene: .
j_gene: TRBJ2-3
abundance: .
CDR3nt: TGCAGCGTACCCGGGCCGATTCCCAACACAGATACGCAGTATTTT
CDR3aa: CSVPGPIPNTDTQYF

len: 14
v_gene: TRBV3-1/TRBV3-2
d_gene: .
j_gene: TRBJ1-2
abundance: .
CDR3nt: TGTGCCAGCAGCCGAGGGGGGCCCAACTATGGCTACACCTTC
CDR3aa: CASSRGGPNYGYTF

len: 15
v_gene: TRBV7-2
d_gene: .
j_gene: TRBJ2-1
abundance: .
CDR3nt: TGTGCCAGCAGCTTAGCGGGGAGTAGTTACAATGAGCAGTTCTTC
CDR3aa: CASSLAGSSYNEQFF

len: 13
v_gene: TRBV6-5
d_gene: .
j_gene: TRBJ2-7
abundance: .
CDR3nt: TGTGCCAGCAGCTCGAGGGACCACTACGAGCAGTACTTC
CDR3aa: CASSSRDHYEQYF

len: 14
v_gene: TRBV3-1/TRBV3-2
d_gene: .
j_gene: TRBJ2-1
abundance: .
CDR3nt: TGTGCCAGCAGCCCCTCTGGTTCCTACAATGAGCAGTTCTTC
CDR3aa: CASSPSGSYNEQFF

len: 13
v_gene: TRBV3-1/TRBV3-2
d_gene: .
j_gene: TRBJ2-3
abundance: .
CDR3nt: TGTGCCAGCAGCCTACGAGGGGCAGATACGCAGTATTTT
CDR3aa: CASSLRGADTQYF

len: 17
v_gene: TRBV19
d_gene: .
j_gene: TRBJ2-1
abundance: .
CDR3nt: TGTGCCAGTAGTCCAATCCCCGCGGGACGGAACTACAATGAGCAGTTCTTC
CDR3aa: CASSPIPAGRNYNEQFF

len: 18
v_gene: TRBV12-5
d_gene: TRBD1
j_gene: TRBJ2-3
abundance: .
CDR3nt: TGTGCTAGTGGTTGGGAACCGGACAGGGTAAGGAGGACAGATACGCAGTATTTT
CDR3aa: CASGWEPDRVRRTDTQYF

len: 17
v_gene: TRBV30
d_gene: .
j_gene: TRBJ1-3
abundance: few
CDR3nt: TGTGCCTGGAGTGTAGTCGGAGCCGAATTCTCTGGAAACACCATATATTTT
CDR3aa: CAWSVVGAEFSGNTIYF

len: 15
v_gene: TRBV7-9
d_gene: TRBD1
j_gene: TRBJ1-5
abundance: .
CDR3nt: TGTGCCAGCAGCCCCGGGACAGGGGGCAATCAGCCCCAGCATTTT
CDR3aa: CASSPGTGGNQPQHF

len: 11
v_gene: TRBV2
d_gene: .
j_gene: TRBJ2-3
abundance: .
CDR3nt: TGTGCCAGCACCTCCTCGGATACGCAGTATTTT
CDR3aa: CASTSSDTQYF

len: 17
v_gene: TRBV7-9
d_gene: TRBD1
j_gene: TRBJ1-2
abundance: .
CDR3nt: TGTGCCAGCAGCTTCCAGGGACAGACTTTTATTAACTATGGCTACACCTTC
CDR3aa: CASSFQGQTFINYGYTF

len: 14
v_gene: TRBV4-2
d_gene: .
j_gene: TRBJ1-5
abundance: .
CDR3nt: TGTGCCAGCAGCCAAGAGAGGCAGGAGCAGCCCCAGCATTTT
CDR3aa: CASSQERQEQPQHF

len: 13
v_gene: TRBV7-9
d_gene: .
j_gene: TRBJ1-2
abundance: .
CDR3nt: TGTGCCAGCAGCTTACCAGGGCACTATGGCTACACCTTC
CDR3aa: CASSLPGHYGYTF

len: 16
v_gene: TRBV15
d_gene: TRBD1
j_gene: TRBJ1-1
abundance: .
CDR3nt: TGTGCCACCAGCAGAGGGAGACAGGGGACGAACACTGAAGCTTTCTTT
CDR3aa: CATSRGRQGTNTEAFF

len: 15
v_gene: TRBV11-2
d_gene: .
j_gene: TRBJ1-2
abundance: .
CDR3nt: TGTGCCAGCAGCTTAGAAGGGAGTTCTAACTATGGCTACACCTTC
CDR3aa: CASSLEGSSNYGYTF

len: 14
v_gene: TRBV6-5
d_gene: .
j_gene: TRBJ2-7
abundance: .
CDR3nt: TGTGCCAGCAGTTACGGGGGCACTACCTACGAGCAGTACTTC
CDR3aa: CASSYGGTTYEQYF

len: 16
v_gene: TRBV18
d_gene: TRBD1
j_gene: TRBJ1-1
abundance: .
CDR3nt: TGTGCCAGCTCACTAAACAGGGGGCCTATGAACACTGAAGCTTTCTTT
CDR3aa: CASSLNRGPMNTEAFF

len: 15
v_gene: TRBV18
d_gene: TRBD1
j_gene: TRBJ1-2
abundance: .
CDR3nt: TGTGCCAGCTCACTCTCCAGGGGGTCGAACTATGGCTACACCTTC
CDR3aa: CASSLSRGSNYGYTF